These 30 T cell receptor beta chains came from one sample sequenced in a study of blood T cell repertoires in COVID-19 (dated by TCRdb to about 2020). The library was built by means of the immunoSEQ multiplex PCR assay. The table comes from immuneACCESS by way of TCRdb, which keeps in-frame sequences with V and J called. Part of the clones is missing from these tables; in studies checked, under half for an unresolved V gene and the rest for unknown reasons. For this sample the table gives roughly 410,000 clones, of which roughly 90% were detected only once. 1% to 1.5% of the sample is taken by the ten largest. The specimen was peripheral blood. The origin of the receptors is a man aged 35 to 55 with acute or convalescent COVID-19.

The table lists this clone with a count of one. V is TRBV19 and J is TRBJ2-3; tentative D call: TRBD2 (6 bases). The V gene's germline CDR1 is LNHDA and CDR2 SQIVND (reference sequence). This CDR3 spans 18 amino acids. V was pared by 6 bases and J by 0 bases, with 22 bases between. The CDR3, as DNA: TGTGCCAGTAGCCTCGGCGTGGCAGGAGGGTCGAGCACAGATACGCAGTATTTT. Residues: CASSLGVAGGSSTDTQYF.

With regard to this clone: Sequence at one end of the junction differs from germline and may be a read error. The chain is built from TRBV6-5 and TRBJ1-1, with D possibly TRBD1 on 6 matching bases. The CDR3 is 14 residues long. Looked up from germline, CDR1 is MNHEY and CDR2 is SVGAGI. The CDR3 bases are TGTGCCAGCGGGAGGGAAGGGGGGAACTCTGAAGCTTTCTTT. Encoded protein: CASGREGGNSEAFF.

This chain links TRBV30 with TRBJ2-5; 12 bases align to TRBD2. CDR3 size: 16 residues. Looked up from germline, CDR1 is GTSNPN and CDR2 is SVGIG (reference sequence). V was pared by 4 bases and J by 1 base, with 7 bases of the junction left unmatched. The CDR3 loop reads CAWTGGLAGFQETQYF. The CDR3 DNA reads as TGTGCCTGGACCGGGGGACTAGCGGGTTTCCAAGAGACCCAGTACTTC.

V gene TRBV29-1 combines with J gene TRBJ2-2; no clear D gene. This CDR3 is built from 13 residues. Trimming removed 6 bases from V and 2 bases from J, with 10 bases in between. Per the germline V gene, CDR1 is SQVTM and CDR2 is ANQGSEA. The CDR3: CSVRVPNTGELFF. CDR3 sequence (DNA): TGCAGCGTCCGAGTACCAAACACCGGGGAGCTGTTTTTT.

The V call is TRBV6-5, the J call TRBJ1-2, with TRBD1 matching 7 bases. Germline values: CDR1 MNHEY, CDR2 SVGAGI. The CDR3 runs 14 residues. J lost 5 bases, V lost 7 bases, and 10 bases had no gene match. CDR3 amino acids: CASTTQGGKYGYTF. DNA for the CDR3: TGTGCCAGCACCACCCAGGGGGGTAAATATGGCTACACCTTC.

The table lists this clone with a count of one. The chain recombines TRBV6-5 with TRBJ1-6; D possibly corresponds to TRBD1 (5 bases). This CDR3 contains 13 residues. CDR1 and CDR2 (germline): MNHEY, SVGAGI. Trimming removed 2 bases at V and 7 bases at J, with 6 bases between. Here the CDR3 reads CASSYGANSPLHF. For the CDR3, the DNA is TGTGCCAGCAGTTACGGGGCCAATTCACCCCTCCACTTT.

The rearrangement uses TRBV11-2 and TRBJ2-1; unclear D gene. Per germline, CDR1 SGHAT and CDR2 FQNNGV. V dropped 1 base and J dropped 9 bases, with 10 bases sitting between them. The CDR3 has 13 amino acids. CDR3 DNA sequence: TGTGCCAGCAGCTTAGGGGTACGCGGTGAGCAGTTCTTC. Protein: CASSLGVRGEQFF.

The chain is built from TRBV7-8 and TRBJ1-2; D ambiguous. The CDR3 sequence is 14 residues long. V gave up 1 base and J gave up 8 bases, with 14 bases separating them. Germline CDR1 is SGHVS and CDR2 is FQNEAQ. CDR3 coding DNA: TGTGCCAGCAGCTTAGGGCCCACCGACGGGGGCTACACCTTC. Its translation is CASSLGPTDGGYTF.

The J gene is TRBJ2-1, the V gene TRBV3-1 (or the pseudogene TRBV3-2), with 12 bases matching TRBD2. The length of the CDR3 is 17 residues. CDR1 is LGHDT, CDR2 YNNKEL, per germline (reference sequence). The V gene end was trimmed by 3 bases and the J gene end by 7 bases; junction bases not matched to a gene: 10. CDR3 residues: CASSHTPSGGVRNEQFF. In nucleotides, the CDR3 is TGTGCCAGCAGCCACACCCCTAGCGGGGGGGTACGGAATGAGCAGTTCTTC.

The chain combines TRBV5-1 with TRBJ1-1; tentative D call: TRBD1 (5 bases). The V gene's germline CDR1 is SGHRS and CDR2 YFSETQ. Trimming stripped 4 bases from V and 6 bases from J, with 13 bases between. This CDR3 spans 13 amino acids. CDR3 nucleotide sequence: TGCGCCAGCAGCGCCTTAGGCAGGGCTGAAGCTTTCTTT. It is translated as CASSALGRAEAFF.

The J gene is TRBJ1-1, the V gene TRBV7-8; perhaps TRBD1 as D (6 bases). CDR1 is SGHVS and CDR2 is FQNEAQ in the germline V gene. The CDR3 extends over 15 amino acids. V was trimmed by 2 bases and J by 6 bases, leaving 16 bases between them. CDR3 DNA sequence: TGTGCCAGCAGCTTATTTCCGGGACAAGGCGCTGAAGCTTTCTTT. This encodes CASSLFPGQGAEAFF.

The CDR3 DNA reads as TGTGCCTGGACCCCGGGACAGGCTAATGAAAAACTGTTTTTT. The encoded protein is CAWTPGQANEKLFF. The chain recombines TRBV30 with TRBJ1-4; the match to TRBD1 covers 8 bases. With V trimmed by 4 bases and J by 3 bases, 4 bases remained unmatched. This CDR3 region has 14 residues. Germline CDR1 and CDR2: GTSNPN and SVGIG (reference sequence).

The chain employs TRBV5-1 and TRBJ2-3, with D possibly matching TRBD1 (5 bases). The CDR3 has 14 amino acids. Trimming took 0 bases from V and 0 from J, leaving 5 bases between them. Germline V gene lookup returns CDR1 SGHRS and CDR2 YFSETQ. The CDR3 DNA reads TGCGCCAGCAGCTTGGCAGGGAGCACAGATACGCAGTATTTT. This translates into CASSLAGSTDTQYF. The whole variable domain, remainder taken from reference TRBV5-1 and TRBJ2-3, is KAGVTQTPRYLIKTRGQQVTLSCSPISGHRSVSWYQQTPGQGLQFLFEYFSETQRNKGNFPGRFSGRQFSNSRSEMNVSTLELGDSALYLCASSLAGSTDTQYFGPGTRLTVL.

The chain links TRBV5-1 to TRBJ2-3, with TRBD1 identical over 8 bases. Germline V gene sequence: CDR1 SGHRS, CDR2 YFSETQ. This CDR3 region has 16 residues. V lost 3 bases and J lost 0; bases outside the gene matches: 6. CDR3 nucleotides: TGCGCCAGCAGCTACAGGGGGTTAACTAGCACAGATACGCAGTATTTT. Translation gives CASSYRGLTSTDTQYF.

This rearrangement joins TRBV11-3 to TRBJ1-1, with D uncertain. Trimming shortened V by 5 bases and J by 1 base, and 14 bases separated the two germline ends. The CDR3 length is 15 residues. Per the germline V gene, CDR1 is SGHNT and CDR2 is YENEEA. The CDR3 nucleotides are TGTGCCAGCAGCCCAGGTGGGTCAGGGAACACTGAAGCTTTCTTT. The encoded protein is CASSPGGSGNTEAFF.

This clone was detected a few times. This sequence joins TRBV7-9 and TRBJ1-2; the match to TRBD1 covers 7 bases. Germline trimming cut 2 bases from V and 8 bases from J; bases unmatched to any gene: 11. Germline V gene sequence: CDR1 SEHNR, CDR2 FQNEAQ (reference sequence). The CDR3 totals 15 residues. The CDR3 here is CASSLRAGGNQGYTF. CDR3 in DNA: TGTGCCAGCAGCTTACGGGCAGGGGGGAATCAGGGCTACACCTTC. Supplemented by reference TRBV7-9 and TRBJ1-2, the full variable domain reads DTGVSQNPRHKITKRGQNVTFRCDPISEHNRLYWYRQTLGQGPEFLTYFQNEAQLEKSRLLSDRFSAERPKGSFSTLEIQRTEQGDSAMYLCASSLRAGGNQGYTFGSGTRLTVV.

J is TRBJ1-5 and V is TRBV6-1, with 9 bases fitting TRBD1. Trimming cost V 3 bases and J 7 bases; bases outside gene matches: 7. The germline V gene encodes CDR1 MNHNS and CDR2 SASEGT. The CDR3 consists of 15 residues. CDR3 sequence: CASSEWGQGEQPQHF. The CDR3 nucleotides are TGTGCCAGCAGTGAGTGGGGACAGGGTGAACAGCCCCAGCATTTT.

V gene TRBV7-9 combines with J gene TRBJ2-1, with D perhaps TRBD2 (6 bases). Germline values: CDR1 SEHNR, CDR2 FQNEAQ (reference sequence). Trimming stripped 5 bases from V and 2 bases from J, with 22 bases between. The CDR3 covers 18 residues. The CDR3 here is CASSLPQGSGTTYNEQFF. CDR3 in DNA: TGTGCCAGCAGCCTCCCTCAGGGTAGCGGTACAACCTACAATGAGCAGTTCTTC.

The CDR3 nucleotides read TGCGCCAGCAGCCAGATCATAACTAGCGGGAGATCCAATGAGCAGTTCTTC. Encoded protein: CASSQIITSGRSNEQFF. This chain connects TRBV4-1 to TRBJ2-1; 11 nucleotides line up with TRBD2. CDR3 size: 17 residues. V lost 3 bases to trimming and J lost 6 bases; unmatched junction nucleotides: 10. CDR1 is MGHRA and CDR2 is YSYEKL in the germline V gene.

The rearrangement uses TRBV23-1 and TRBJ2-5, with D unresolved. TRBV23-1 is reported as an ORF; its role is uncertain. Trimming stripped 0 bases from V and 3 bases from J, with 14 bases between. The length of the CDR3 is 16 residues. CDR3 sequence (DNA): TGCGCCAGCAGTCAATCGACCCCGCGAGAGGAAGAGACCCAGTACTTC. Encoded protein: CASSQSTPREEETQYF.

The chain recombines TRBV6-5 with TRBJ1-5; D remains unclear. Germline V gene data show CDR1 as MNHEY and CDR2 as SVGAGI. The CDR3 loop spans 14 amino acids. V shed 8 bases and J shed 1 base, with 12 bases lying between them. CDR3 in amino acids: CASEEGGSNQPQHF. Here the CDR3 DNA reads TGTGCCAGCGAGGAGGGCGGCAGCAATCAGCCCCAGCATTTT.

The chain uses TRBV18 and TRBJ1-2, with D unresolved. Germline V lookup: CDR1 KGHSH, CDR2 LQKENI. The CDR3 spans 16 residues. With 0 bases removed from V and 5 bases from J, the gap between germline ends came to 16 bases. The CDR3 region has the DNA TGTGCCAGCTCACCACCGGTTGGGTCTTTCAGGTATGGCTACACCTTC. It is translated as CASSPPVGSFRYGYTF.

The V and J genes are TRBV11-2 and TRBJ1-3; TRBD1 is a possible D gene (5 bases). The length of the CDR3 is 15 residues. Germline values: CDR1 SGHAT, CDR2 FQNNGV. V was trimmed by 6 bases and J by 3 bases, leaving 15 bases between them. CDR3 in amino acids: CASRFPGRFGNTIYF. DNA for the CDR3: TGTGCCAGCAGGTTCCCAGGGCGATTTGGAAACACCATATATTTT.

The rearrangement uses TRBV6-2 or TRBV6-3 and TRBJ2-3, with TRBD1 as a possible D gene (6 bases). V was cut by 2 bases and J by 4 bases, with 19 bases left in between. Germline CDR1 and CDR2: MNHEY and SVGEGT. The CDR3 loop spans 17 amino acids. CDR3 loop: CASSYSRDILRADTQYF. The CDR3 DNA sequence: TGTGCCAGCAGTTACAGCCGGGACATCCTCCGAGCAGATACGCAGTATTTT.

The chain joins TRBV19 to TRBJ1-3; D uncertain. CDR1 LNHDA and CDR2 SQIVND come from the germline V gene (reference sequence). Trimming cost V 4 bases and J 9 bases, with 7 bases left between them. The CDR3 runs 11 residues. The DNA for the CDR3 is TGTGCCAGTAGTAGTGGAGGCACCATATATTTT. This sequence encodes CASSSGGTIYF.

V usage is TRBV19 and J usage is TRBJ1-2, with TRBD1 as a possible D gene (6 bases). Deletions cut 6 bases from V and 5 bases from J, with 10 bases between. CDR3 size: 12 residues. In germline, CDR1 is LNHDA, CDR2 SQIVND (reference sequence). The CDR3 reads CASRGGWYGYTF. CDR3 in DNA: TGTGCCAGTAGAGGGGGATGGTATGGCTACACCTTC.

This rearrangement joins TRBV9 to TRBJ2-2, with D possibly TRBD2 on 5 matching bases. V lost 4 bases to trimming and J lost 1 base, with 11 bases between them. The V gene's germline CDR1 is SGDLS and CDR2 YYNGEE. The CDR3 contains 15 residues. DNA of the CDR3: TGTGCCAGCAGCCCGCGGGTCGAGAACACCGGGGAGCTGTTTTTT. This gives the protein CASSPRVENTGELFF.

The chain has TRBV4-1 and TRBJ2-1; D is ambiguous. Per the germline V gene, CDR1 is MGHRA and CDR2 is YSYEKL. The V gene lost 1 base and the J gene lost 7 bases, with 8 bases spanning the gap. The CDR3 consists of 13 residues. As DNA, the CDR3 is TGCGCCAGCAGCCAAGTGTCCGTTAATGAGCAGTTCTTC. The encoded protein is CASSQVSVNEQFF.

The chain's CDR3 is CASSRHNLGDRYYGYTF. The CDR3 nucleotides are TGTGCCAGCAGCCGCCACAATCTAGGGGACAGGTACTATGGCTACACCTTC. The V and J genes are TRBV7-9 and TRBJ1-2; the match to TRBD1 covers 8 bases. The V gene's germline CDR1 is SEHNR and CDR2 FQNEAQ (reference sequence). Unmatched junction bases numbered 14, after V lost 5 bases and J lost 3 bases. CDR3 length equals 17 residues.

This clone was detected once. This chain uses TRBV11-2 with TRBJ1-2; a possible D gene is TRBD1 (5 bases). The CDR3 runs to 15 residues. Between the trimmed V and J ends, which lost 2 bases and 4 bases, there was a span of 14 bases. Per germline, CDR1 SGHAT and CDR2 FQNNGV. The CDR3 region has the DNA TGTGCCAGCAGCTTACGATGGCAGGGCGGCTATGGCTACACCTTC. Translated: CASSLRWQGGYGYTF. The complete variable domain, with remaining parts taken from reference TRBV11-2 and TRBJ1-2, reads EAGVAQSPRYKIIEKRQSVAFWCNPISGHATLYWYQQILGQGPKLLIQFQNNGVVDDSQLPKDRFSAERLKGVDSTLKIQPAKLEDSAVYLCASSLRWQGGYGYTFGSGTRLTVV.